This TCR beta chain derives from a study of cytomegalovirus exposure and HLA in healthy donors. Study-level background: The 120 validation repertoires, a later analysis reported, used the same platform as the roughly 730 repertoires from the first cohort. General study results and limits: Listed as cytomegalovirus-associated were 150 or so TCR beta chains.

Measured with immunoSEQ multiplex PCR; TCRdb has only the in-frame clones, and not every one. The sample contains 150,000 to 200,000 clones, about 82% of which appear only once. Germline-derived CDR1 and CDR2 are MDHEN and SYDVKM. Trimming pared 2 bases from V and 3 bases from J, leaving 10 bases between. The CDR3 is 14 residues long. Regarding this clone: Its antigen remains unknown.

The J gene is TRBJ1-1, the V gene TRBV28; D may be TRBD1 (6 bases). This clonotype was obtained from a young woman in good health and CMV-seronegative. Sequences were obtained from PBMCs. This chain's CDR3 is CASSLGGRDTEAFF. In DNA form, the CDR3 reads TGTGCCAGCAGTTTAGGGGGCAGGGACACTGAAGCTTTCTTT.